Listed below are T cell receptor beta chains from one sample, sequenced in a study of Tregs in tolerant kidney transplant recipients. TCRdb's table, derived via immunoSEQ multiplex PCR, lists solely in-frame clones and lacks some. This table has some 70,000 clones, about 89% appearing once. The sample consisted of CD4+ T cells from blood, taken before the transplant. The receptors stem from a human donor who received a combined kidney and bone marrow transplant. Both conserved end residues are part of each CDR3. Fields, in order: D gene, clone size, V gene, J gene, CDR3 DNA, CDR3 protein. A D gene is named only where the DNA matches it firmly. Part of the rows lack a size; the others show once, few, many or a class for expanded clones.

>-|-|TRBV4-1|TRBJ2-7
TGCGCCAGCAGCCACCCACGGAGCGCTCGTGGCGAGCAGTACTTC
CASSHPRSARGEQYF
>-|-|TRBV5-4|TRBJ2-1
TGTGCCAGCAGCCCCCGGACTACTAAGGAGCAGTTCTTC
CASSPRTTKEQFF
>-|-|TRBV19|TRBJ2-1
TGTGCCAGTAGTATTAGTCAGGGGAGAAATGAGCAGTTCTTC
CASSISQGRNEQFF
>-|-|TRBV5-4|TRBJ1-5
TGTGCCAGCAGCTTGGATATTAATCAGCCCCAGCATTTT
CASSLDINQPQHF
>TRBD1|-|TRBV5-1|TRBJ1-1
TGCGCCAGCAGCATCCGACAGGGGGGTCAAACTGAAGCTTTCTTT
CASSIRQGGQTEAFF
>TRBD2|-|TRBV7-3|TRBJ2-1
TGTGCCAGCAGCCCAACACCGGGACTAGCGGGAGGGCCGGGTCCTGAGCAGTTCTTC
CASSPTPGLAGGPGPEQFF
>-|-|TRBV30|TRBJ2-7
TGTGCCTGGAGTGTTAGCTACGAGCAGTACTTC
CAWSVSYEQYF
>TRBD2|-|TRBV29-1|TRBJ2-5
TGCAGCGTTGCTGGGACTAGCGGGCAAGAGACCCAGTACTTC
CSVAGTSGQETQYF
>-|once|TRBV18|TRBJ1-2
TGTGCCAGCTCACCAACAGGCTATGGCTACACCTTC
CASSPTGYGYTF
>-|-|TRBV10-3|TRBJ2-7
TGTGCCATCAATCAAGTGGACACAACCTACGAGCAGTACTTC
CAINQVDTTYEQYF
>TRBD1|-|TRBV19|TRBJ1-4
TGTGCCAGTAGCCCCGGAGTTGGACAGGGCCAGGGCCGACTGTTTTTT
CASSPGVGQGQGRLFF
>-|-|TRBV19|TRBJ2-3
TGTGCCAGTAGTGACTACAAAATGTCAGATACGCAGTATTTT
CASSDYKMSDTQYF
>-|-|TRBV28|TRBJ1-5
TGTGCCAGCAGTCCCGGCCCCGGGGGGAATCAGCCCCAGCATTTT
CASSPGPGGNQPQHF
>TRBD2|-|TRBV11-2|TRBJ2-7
TGTGCCAGCAGCTCAACTAGCGGGAGCTCCTACGAGCAGTACTTC
CASSSTSGSSYEQYF
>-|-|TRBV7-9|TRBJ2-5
TGTGCCAGCAGCTCGCCGAGCCAGGGTGAGACCCAGTACTTC
CASSSPSQGETQYF
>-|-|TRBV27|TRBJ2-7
TGTGCCAGTAGGAGGATGGGCGCATCCTACGAGCAGTACTTC
CASRRMGASYEQYF
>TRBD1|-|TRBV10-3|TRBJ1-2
TGTGCCATCAGTGGGGACAGAGCTAACTATGGCTACACCTTC
CAISGDRANYGYTF
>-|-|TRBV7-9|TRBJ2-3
TGTGCCAGCAGCCCAAGTTACACCCCCAGCACAGATACGCAGTATTTT
CASSPSYTPSTDTQYF
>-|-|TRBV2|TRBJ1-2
TGTGCCAGCAGTAGTACAGAGTCTAACTATGGCTACACCTTC
CASSSTESNYGYTF
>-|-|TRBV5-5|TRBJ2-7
TGTGCCAGCAGCTGGGGACTTAGCGGCTTTACCTACGAGCAGTACTTC
CASSWGLSGFTYEQYF
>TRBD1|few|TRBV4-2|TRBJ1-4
TGTGCCAGCAGCCAAGCGTCGACAGGGTCAATGTCCGGAAAACTGTTTTTT
CASSQASTGSMSGKLFF
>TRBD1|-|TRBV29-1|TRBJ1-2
TGCAGCGTTGTTCAGGGGGACTATGGCTACACCTTC
CSVVQGDYGYTF
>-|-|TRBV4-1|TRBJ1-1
TGCGCCAGCAGCCCCCCAAGGGGCTGGACTGAAGCTTTCTTT
CASSPPRGWTEAFF
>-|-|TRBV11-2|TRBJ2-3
TGTGCCAGCAGCTTAAGCCCGGGGACAGATACGCAGTATTTT
CASSLSPGTDTQYF
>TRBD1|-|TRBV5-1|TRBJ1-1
TGCGCCAGCAGCTTGGGAGGGATTTATTTTGGGACAGGGCATTCTCAGGCTGAAGCTTTCTTT
CASSLGGIYFGTGHSQAEAFF
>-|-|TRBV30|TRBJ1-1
TGTGCCTGGAGTGGAGAGAGGAACACTGAAGCTTTCTTT
CAWSGERNTEAFF